Included here is one T cell receptor beta chain sequence, with context. Assay used: immunoSEQ multiplex PCR; TCRdb lists only in-frame clones, some missing. The table has about 2.2 million clones, 80% to 95% seen once. Naive CD8 populations comprised CD45RO-negative cells positively selected for CCR7, excluding terminally differentiated effector memory CD45RA+ cells. The data were obtained in a study of shared clonotypes between healthy human individuals. The CDR3 extends over 13 amino acids. Germline values: CDR1 MNHEY, CDR2 SMNVEV (reference sequence). V gave up 4 bases and J gave up 7 bases; unmatched junction bases: 4.

Material for sequencing was naive CD8+ T cells from PBMCs. This receptor was identified in a man in his late teens or twenties in good health. Some clones in this sample may be carry-over from other donors' samples. The chain joins TRBV27 to TRBJ2-1, with 7 bases fitting TRBD2. The DNA of the CDR3 is TGTGCCAGCAGTTGGCTAGCGGAAAATGAGCAGTTCTTC. It translates to CASSWLAENEQFF.